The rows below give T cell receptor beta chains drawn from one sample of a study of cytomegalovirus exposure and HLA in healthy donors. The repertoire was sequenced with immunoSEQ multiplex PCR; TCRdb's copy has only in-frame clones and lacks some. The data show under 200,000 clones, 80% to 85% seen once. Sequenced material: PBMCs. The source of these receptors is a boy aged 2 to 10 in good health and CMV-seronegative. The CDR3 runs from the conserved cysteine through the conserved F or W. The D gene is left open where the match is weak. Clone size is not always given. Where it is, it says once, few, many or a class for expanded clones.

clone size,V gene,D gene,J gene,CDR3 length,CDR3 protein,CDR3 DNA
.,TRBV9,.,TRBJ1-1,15,CASSSTVGIEPEAFF,TGTGCCAGCAGCTCGACAGTTGGTATCGAACCTGAAGCTTTCTTT
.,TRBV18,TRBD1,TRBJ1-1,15,CASSPMGQGYTEAFF,TGTGCCAGCTCACCAATGGGACAGGGTTATACTGAAGCTTTCTTT
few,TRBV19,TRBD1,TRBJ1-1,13,CASSRLDRGEAFF,TGTGCCAGTAGTAGGCTTGACAGGGGAGAAGCTTTCTTT
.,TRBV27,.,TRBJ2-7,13,CASSISRSYEQYF,TGTGCCAGCAGTATCTCTAGGTCCTACGAGCAGTACTTC
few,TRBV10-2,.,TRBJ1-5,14,CASSEGGGSGPQHF,TGCGCCAGCAGTGAGGGTGGGGGCAGTGGGCCCCAGCATTTT
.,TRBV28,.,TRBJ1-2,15,CASSPVWSTNYGYTF,TGTGCCAGCAGTCCGGTTTGGAGCACTAACTATGGCTACACCTTC
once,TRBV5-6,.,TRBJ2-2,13,CASSSSPGGELFF,TGTGCCAGCAGCTCCTCCCCAGGCGGGGAGCTGTTTTTT
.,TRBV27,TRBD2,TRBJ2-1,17,CASSLGLAGSAPTEQFF,TGTGCCAGCAGTTTGGGACTAGCGGGATCCGCCCCCACTGAGCAGTTCTTC
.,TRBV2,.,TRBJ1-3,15,CASSLGPRAGDTIYF,TGTGCCAGCAGTCTAGGACCTAGGGCGGGGGACACCATATATTTT
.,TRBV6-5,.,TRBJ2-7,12,CASSSTAYEQYF,TGTGCCAGCAGTTCTACAGCCTACGAGCAGTACTTC
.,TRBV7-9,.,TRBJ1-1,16,CASSLGAAFLNTEAFF,TGTGCCAGCAGCTTAGGGGCAGCTTTCCTGAACACTGAAGCTTTCTTT
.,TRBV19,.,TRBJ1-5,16,CASSIVSGTSNQPQHF,TGTGCCAGTAGTATAGTCAGCGGAACTAGCAATCAGCCCCAGCATTTT
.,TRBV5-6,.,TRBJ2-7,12,CASSLALYEQYF,TGTGCCAGCAGCTTGGCACTCTACGAGCAGTACTTC
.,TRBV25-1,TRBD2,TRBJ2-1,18,CASSPEGWLAVFYNEQFF,TGTGCCAGCAGTCCTGAGGGGTGGCTAGCGGTTTTCTACAATGAGCAGTTCTTC
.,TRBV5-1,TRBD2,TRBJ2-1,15,CASSLELAGINEQFF,TGCGCCAGCAGCTTGGAACTAGCGGGAATCAATGAGCAGTTCTTC
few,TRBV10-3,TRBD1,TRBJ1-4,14,CATREGTGVKKLFF,TGTGCCACCAGGGAAGGGACAGGGGTGAAAAAACTGTTTTTT
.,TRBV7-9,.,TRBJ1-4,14,CASSPSIANEKLFF,TGTGCCAGCAGCCCCTCAATAGCTAATGAAAAACTGTTTTTT
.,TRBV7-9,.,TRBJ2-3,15,CASSSNRVSTDTQYF,TGTGCCAGCAGCTCGAACCGGGTTAGCACAGATACGCAGTATTTT
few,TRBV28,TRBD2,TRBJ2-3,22,CASSRYGRIGTSGSSSTDTQYF,TGTGCCAGCAGCCGTTATGGACGGATAGGGACTAGCGGATCCTCTAGCACAGATACGCAGTATTTT
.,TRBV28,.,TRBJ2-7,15,CASSLRGWGEDEQYF,TGTGCCAGCAGTTTAAGAGGCTGGGGAGAGGACGAGCAGTACTTC
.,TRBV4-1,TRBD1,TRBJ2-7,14,CASSQEGQRYEQYF,TGCGCCAGCAGCCAAGAGGGACAGAGATACGAGCAGTACTTC
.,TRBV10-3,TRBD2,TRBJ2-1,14,CAISGLAGNNEQFF,TGTGCCATCAGTGGGCTAGCGGGTAACAATGAGCAGTTCTTC
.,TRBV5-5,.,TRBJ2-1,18,CASSRVAEDLNSYNEQFF,TGTGCCAGCAGCAGGGTAGCGGAAGATTTGAACTCCTACAATGAGCAGTTCTTC
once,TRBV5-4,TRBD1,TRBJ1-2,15,CASSLAGTGPHGYTF,TGTGCCAGCAGCTTAGCCGGGACAGGTCCCCATGGCTACACCTTC
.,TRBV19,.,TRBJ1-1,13,CASSMAANTEAFF,TGTGCCAGTAGTATGGCCGCTAACACTGAAGCTTTCTTT
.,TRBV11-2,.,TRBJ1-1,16,CASSFWAKMSGTEAFF,TGTGCCAGCAGCTTTTGGGCCAAGATGTCAGGCACTGAAGCTTTCTTT
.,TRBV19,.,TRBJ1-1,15,CASSIRIPGGTEAFF,TGTGCCAGTAGTATCCGGATTCCGGGTGGCACTGAAGCTTTCTTT
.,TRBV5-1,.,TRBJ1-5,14,CASSLAGSNQPQHF,TGCGCCAGCAGCTTGGCAGGGAGCAATCAGCCCCAGCATTTT
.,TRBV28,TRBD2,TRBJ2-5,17,CASSLSGSGRRSETQYF,TGTGCCAGCAGTTTATCTGGTAGCGGGAGAAGGTCGGAGACCCAGTACTTC